This T cell receptor (beta chain) was sequenced in a study of CD8 T cells in ankylosing spondylitis. The CDR3 is 11 residues long. Germline V gene lookup returns CDR1 DFQATT and CDR2 SNEGSKA (reference sequence). Trimming took 5 bases from V and 0 from J, leaving 5 bases between them. About this clonotype: Antigen unknown.

The study's findings and limits: Among TCR beta sequences, a motif of eight highly homologous variants appeared characteristic of ankylosing spondylitis blood. Prior literature has documented some motif variants in synovial fluid and blood from reactive arthritis.

Researchers built TCR beta libraries using quantitative 5'-RACE with molecular barcodes. TCRdb itself ran the 5' RACE reads through MiXCR, one entry per CDR3 protein. This table holds 750,000 to 850,000 distinct CDR3 sequences, roughly 12% found once. The chain employs TRBV20-1 and TRBJ2-7, with D unclear. The sequenced sample was blood, either unsorted or a sorted T cell fraction (not recorded which). This receptor was obtained from a male donor with ankylosing spondylitis. The CDR3 is CSADISYEQYF. DNA for the CDR3: TGCAGTGCTGACATCTCCTACGAGCAGTACTTC.